Listed here are 20 T cell receptor beta chains from one sample, sequenced in a study of blood T cell repertoires in COVID-19 (dated by TCRdb to the early 2020s). Libraries were constructed by the immunoSEQ multiplex PCR assay. Sourced from immuneACCESS, this table was stored by TCRdb with only in-frame sequences that have V and J called. A share of the clones is absent; for the studies checked, an unresolved V gene accounts for under half, and the remainder has no known explanation. This sample gives under 400,000 clones in total; approximately 89% of them show up just once. Clones ranked in the top ten supply 1.5% to 2% of the sample. Sample: peripheral blood. These receptor sequences come from a woman aged 25 to 45 with COVID-19, enrolled during active disease.

This clone appeared once. The CDR3 DNA reads TGCGCCAGCAGCTTGGCCGCAGGGGGCGTAGATTTGTCTTTCTTT. It yields the protein CASSLAAGGVDLSFF. This chain joins TRBV5-1 and TRBJ1-1; 8 positions agree with TRBD1. The CDR3 length is 15 residues. Losses at the gene ends were 0 bases for V and 12 bases for J; bases not matched to a gene: 13. Per germline, CDR1 SGHRS and CDR2 YFSETQ.

The chain uses TRBV28 and TRBJ2-5, with TRBD1 as a possible D gene (6 bases). This CDR3 contains 15 residues. CDR1 MDHEN and CDR2 SYDVKM come from the germline V gene. The V end lost 3 bases, the J end lost 2 bases, and 13 bases lay between the germline ends. Here the CDR3 DNA reads TGTGCCAGCAGTTTCGGGCTAGGGGGACAAGAGACCCAGTACTTC. Encoded protein: CASSFGLGGQETQYF.

This clone is a singleton in its sample. The V gene is TRBV2, the J gene TRBJ2-5, with 8 bases matching TRBD1. CDR1 is SNHLY and CDR2 is FYNNEI in the germline V gene. CDR3 size: 13 residues. With 8 bases clipped from V and 5 bases from J, the junction kept 7 bases outside the gene matches. The CDR3 coding sequence is TGTGCCAGCGGAGGACAGGGAAGGGAGACCCAGTACTTC. Translating it yields CASGGQGRETQYF.

The rearrangement joins TRBV5-1 to TRBJ2-1; a weak D match, TRBD1 (6 bases). V lost 1 base and J lost 6, with 14 bases in between. CDR3 length: 15 residues. Germline V gene lookup returns CDR1 SGHRS and CDR2 YFSETQ. CDR3 coding DNA: TGCGCCAGCAGCTTGCGAAGTAAAGGGGGCAATGAGCAGTTCTTC. Translating gives CASSLRSKGGNEQFF.

The chain carries TRBV12-3 or TRBV12-4 and TRBJ1-4; D is undetermined. CDR3 length equals 13 residues. V was pared by 7 bases and J by 5 bases, with 11 bases between. CDR3 DNA: TGTGCCAGCAACCCCCCCCAGAATGAAAAACTGTTTTTT. It yields the protein CASNPPQNEKLFF.

This chain uses TRBV10-3 with TRBJ1-1; perhaps TRBD1 as D (6 bases). V gave up 2 bases and J gave up 6 bases, with 10 bases separating them. Germline assignment: CDR1 ENHRY and CDR2 SYGVKD. The CDR3 is made up of 13 amino acids. The CDR3 loop reads CAISEAGTSEAFF. In DNA form, the CDR3 reads TGTGCCATCAGTGAGGCCGGGACATCTGAAGCTTTCTTT.

This clone has more than one count but fewer than ten. The V and J genes are TRBV2 and TRBJ2-1; 8 bases line up with TRBD1. Germline CDR1 is SNHLY and CDR2 is FYNNEI. The junction had 6 bases not matched to a gene; V was cut back by 8 bases and J by 0 bases. The CDR3 totals 15 residues. DNA for the CDR3: TGTGCCAGCGACGGACAGGGAATCTCCTACAATGAGCAGTTCTTC. This translates into CASDGQGISYNEQFF.

This sequence joins TRBV7-2 and TRBJ2-7; TRBD2 matches 14 bases. Germline CDR1 is SGHTA and CDR2 is FQGNSA. The CDR3 is 15 residues long. V lost 5 bases and J lost 4; bases outside the gene matches: 4. The DNA of the CDR3 is TGTGCCAGCAGCCAGGGACTAGCGGGAGTATACGAGCAGTACGTC. It yields the protein CASSQGLAGVYEQYV.

V gene TRBV7-2 combines with J gene TRBJ1-5; maybe TRBD1 (5 bases). V was pared by 0 bases and J by 2 bases, with 14 bases between. The CDR3 runs to 17 residues. Germline values: CDR1 SGHTA, CDR2 FQGNSA. The CDR3 DNA reads TGTGCCAGCAGCTTAGCGGGGCCCCCTGGGGGCAATCAGCCCCAGCATTTT. Amino acids: CASSLAGPPGGNQPQHF.

This clone was counted a few times. The chain carries TRBV6-1 and TRBJ2-1, with D perhaps matching TRBD1 (5 bases). This CDR3 has 15 residues. Per germline, CDR1 MNHNS and CDR2 SASEGT. Trimming shortened V by 2 bases and J by 4 bases, and 12 bases separated the two germline ends. In nucleotides, the CDR3 is TGTGCCAGCAGTGAATTAGGGGATATATACAATGAGCAGTTCTTC. Translated, it gives CASSELGDIYNEQFF.

This chain connects TRBV3-1 (or the pseudogene TRBV3-2) to TRBJ2-7; TRBD1 might be the D (5 bases). V gave up 5 bases and J gave up 0 bases, with 11 bases separating them. The germline V gene encodes CDR1 LGHDT and CDR2 YNNKEL (reference sequence). CDR3 length: 14 residues. CDR3: CASSSQGSSYEQYF. The CDR3 DNA follows: TGTGCCAGCAGCTCCCAGGGCAGCTCCTACGAGCAGTACTTC.

J is TRBJ2-1 and V is TRBV7-8; TRBD2 matches 7 bases. Losses at the gene ends were 5 bases for V and 0 bases for J; bases not matched to a gene: 7. Germline V gene lookup returns CDR1 SGHVS and CDR2 FQNEAQ. The CDR3 is 16 residues long. The CDR3 loop reads CASSPRAGSSYNEQFF. The CDR3 DNA sequence: TGTGCCAGCAGCCCTAGAGCGGGGAGCTCCTACAATGAGCAGTTCTTC.

The V and J genes are TRBV5-5 and TRBJ1-1, with D perhaps TRBD1 (5 bases). Germline V gives CDR1 SGHKS, CDR2 YYEKEE (reference sequence). The CDR3 has 17 residues. The germline V and J ends were trimmed by 3 bases and 1 base, with 19 bases remaining between them. The CDR3 sequence is CASSSGGTGMRNTEAFF. The DNA of the CDR3 is TGTGCCAGCAGCTCGGGGGGGACCGGGATGCGGAACACTGAAGCTTTCTTT.

The J gene is TRBJ2-3, the V gene TRBV7-6, with D unclear. The germline CDR1 and CDR2 sequences are SGHVS and FNYEAQ. The V end was cut by 3 bases, the J end by 6 bases, with 16 bases between. CDR3 length: 15 amino acids. The CDR3 coding sequence is TGTGCCAGCAGCTTTAGCCTTATCCTGTCCGATACGCAGTATTTT. Amino acid sequence: CASSFSLILSDTQYF. Filled out from reference TRBV7-6 and TRBJ2-3, the complete variable domain reads GAGVSQSPRYKVTKRGQDVALRCDPISGHVSLYWYRQALGQGPEFLTYFNYEAQQDKSGLPNDRFSAERPEGSISTLTIQRTEQRDSAMYRCASSFSLILSDTQYFGPGTRLTVL.

This clone was counted once. The chain has TRBV6-4 and TRBJ1-6; the match to TRBD1 covers 8 bases. The trim removed 3 bases at V and 10 bases at J, leaving 8 bases unmatched. Per the germline V gene, CDR1 is MRHNA and CDR2 is SNTAGT. This CDR3 spans 15 amino acids. CDR3 DNA: TGTGCCAGCAGTGAGTCCGACAGGGGCTTCTCACCCCTCCACTTT. Its protein product is CASSESDRGFSPLHF.

The gene calls are TRBV24-1 and TRBJ1-2; D is unresolved. CDR3 length: 14 residues. Germline V lookup: CDR1 KGHDR, CDR2 SFDVKD. V lost 4 bases, J lost 3 bases, and 11 bases lay in between. The CDR3 protein is CATSDPGKDYGYTF. The CDR3 DNA is TGTGCCACCAGTGACCCCGGGAAAGACTATGGCTACACCTTC.

DNA for the CDR3: TGTGCCAGCAGCCCGGAGATAGCCGAGACAGGGTGGAACACTGAAGCTTTCTTT. Its protein product is CASSPEIAETGWNTEAFF. The V and J genes are TRBV4-2 and TRBJ1-1; 7 nucleotides line up with TRBD1. The CDR3 is 18 residues long. J lost 1 base, V lost 4 bases, and 15 bases had no gene match. Germline CDR1 LGHNA, CDR2 YNFKEQ.

V is TRBV7-2 and J is TRBJ1-4, with a possible D match to TRBD1 (5 bases). V dropped 2 bases and J dropped 8 bases, with 9 bases sitting between them. Germline assignment: CDR1 SGHTA and CDR2 FQGNSA. The CDR3 is 13 residues long. CDR3 DNA: TGTGCCAGCAGCTTAACAACAGGAGAAAAACTGTTTTTT. It specifies CASSLTTGEKLFF.

This clone occurred once. V and J are TRBV2 and TRBJ1-1; maybe TRBD1 (5 bases). Per the germline V gene, CDR1 is SNHLY and CDR2 is FYNNEI. The CDR3 is made up of 15 amino acids. V was pared by 7 bases and J by 4 bases, with 19 bases between. The CDR3 spells CASILREGSGTEAFF. For the CDR3, the DNA is TGTGCCAGCATACTCAGGGAGGGATCTGGCACTGAAGCTTTCTTT.

The V gene is TRBV30, the J gene TRBJ1-2; TRBD1 is a possible D gene (6 bases). V was clipped by 3 bases and J by 4 bases, with 18 bases between them. This CDR3 comprises 15 residues. CDR1 is GTSNPN and CDR2 is SVGIG in the germline V gene (reference sequence). CDR3 in DNA: TGTGCCTGGAGGTTAGGGGGGGGCTTTGGCTATGGCTACACCTTC. This codes for CAWRLGGGFGYGYTF.